One and the same sample provided the 22 T cell receptor beta chains below, sequenced in a study of blood T cell repertoires in COVID-19. TCRdb's copy holds only in-frame clones and misses some; the assay was immunoSEQ multiplex PCR. The data hold tens of thousands of clones, with roughly four fifths observed a single time. Sequences were obtained from peripheral blood. These receptors came from a man aged 65-85 years with COVID-19, enrolled during active disease.

The chain combines TRBV7-2 with TRBJ1-1, with D hard to call. Germline V gene sequence: CDR1 SGHTA, CDR2 FQGNSA. V was clipped by 0 bases and J by 2 bases, with 7 bases between them. CDR3 length: 14 residues. DNA for the CDR3: TGTGCCAGCAGCTTAGCGGGCTTCAACACTGAAGCTTTCTTT. Translating it yields CASSLAGFNTEAFF.

This chain joins TRBV12-3 or TRBV12-4 and TRBJ1-1; D is perhaps TRBD1 (6 bases). The CDR3 loop spans 13 amino acids. Trimming took 6 bases from V and 7 from J, leaving 15 bases between them. The CDR3 spells CASRKGGPGEAFF. The CDR3 bases are TGTGCCAGCAGGAAGGGGGGGCCCGGTGAAGCTTTCTTT.

The rearrangement links TRBV6-5 to TRBJ1-4; no clear D gene. Germline V gene data show CDR1 as MNHEY and CDR2 as SVGAGI. V dropped 2 bases and J dropped 3 bases, with 13 bases sitting between them. The CDR3 is 16 amino acids. CDR3 bases: TGTGCCAGCAGTTACGGAGGGCGATGGGCTAATGAAAAACTGTTTTTT. Protein sequence: CASSYGGRWANEKLFF.

The V and J genes are TRBV11-3 and TRBJ2-2, with 8 bases identical to TRBD1. Germline V gene data show CDR1 as SGHNT and CDR2 as YENEEA. The CDR3 runs to 15 residues. The trim removed 2 bases at V and 7 bases at J, leaving 6 bases unmatched. CDR3 protein: CASSLRQGAFGELFF. The CDR3 DNA follows: TGTGCCAGCAGCTTAAGGCAGGGGGCGTTCGGGGAGCTGTTTTTT.

The gene calls are TRBV5-4 and TRBJ2-7; TRBD2 agrees at 10 bases. The CDR3 runs to 15 residues. Germline CDR1 is SGHNT and CDR2 is YYREEE (reference sequence). J was trimmed by 5 bases and V by 3 bases; bases with no gene match: 8. The CDR3 spells CASSSRLAGPHEQYF. As DNA, the CDR3 is TGTGCCAGCAGCTCAAGACTAGCGGGTCCGCACGAGCAGTACTTC.

This chain joins TRBV28 and TRBJ2-7; 9 nucleotides match TRBD1. This CDR3 comprises 14 residues. Losses at the gene ends were 1 base for V and 6 bases for J; bases not matched to a gene: 4. The germline CDR1 and CDR2 sequences are MDHEN and SYDVKM. The CDR3 nucleotides read TGTGCCAGCAGTTTATACAGGGGGCCGGGCGAGCAGTACTTC. Its protein is CASSLYRGPGEQYF.

The rearrangement joins TRBV6-5 to TRBJ2-5; D is possibly TRBD2 (6 bases). Trimming left V 3 bases short and J 4 bases short, with 12 bases between. Germline CDR1 is MNHEY and CDR2 is SVGAGI. This CDR3 region has 14 residues. CDR3 region: CASSYRQGGETQYF. CDR3 bases: TGTGCCAGCAGTTATAGGCAGGGAGGAGAGACCCAGTACTTC.

This chain uses TRBV12-3 or TRBV12-4 with TRBJ1-1; D is undetermined. V was clipped by 3 bases and J by 5 bases, with 10 bases between them. This CDR3 spans 13 amino acids. CDR3 in DNA: TGTGCCAGCAGTTTTAAGAAGGAGACTGAAGCTTTCTTT. Protein sequence: CASSFKKETEAFF.

This clone was seen a handful of times. The V and J genes are TRBV7-8 and TRBJ2-1, with 8 positions matching TRBD1. The CDR3 has 13 residues. Germline lookup yields CDR1 SGHVS and CDR2 FQNEAQ. V lost 7 bases to trimming and J lost 2 bases; unmatched junction nucleotides: 1. The CDR3 DNA reads as TGTGCCAGCATACAGGGGGCCTACAATGAGCAGTTCTTC. Translation gives CASIQGAYNEQFF.

The gene calls are TRBV28 and TRBJ2-7, with TRBD1 matching over 8 bases. Germline V gives CDR1 MDHEN, CDR2 SYDVKM. V was clipped by 5 bases and J by 0 bases; unmatched bases: 18. This CDR3 spans 19 amino acids. The CDR3: CASSLVPLPGQASSYEQYF. Written as DNA, the CDR3 is TGTGCCAGCAGTCTTGTTCCCCTACCGGGACAGGCGAGCTCCTACGAGCAGTACTTC.

The DNA of the CDR3 is TGTGCCATCAAGCGGGGGAGTGACACAGATACGCAGTATTTT. This gives the protein CAIKRGSDTDTQYF. The rearrangement links TRBV10-3 to TRBJ2-3, with 8 bases that match TRBD2. This CDR3 has 14 residues. Trimming at V came to 7 bases and at J to 2 bases, leaving 5 bases not matched to a gene. Per germline, CDR1 ENHRY and CDR2 SYGVKD.

The chain recombines TRBV28 with TRBJ2-1, with TRBD1 matching over 9 bases. Unmatched junction bases numbered 20, after V lost 7 bases and J lost 7 bases. Per germline, CDR1 MDHEN and CDR2 SYDVKM. CDR3 length equals 18 residues. CDR3 sequence reads: CASIQSFGGTGGSNEQFF. CDR3 DNA sequence: TGTGCCAGCATCCAATCCTTCGGAGGTACAGGGGGCTCAAATGAGCAGTTCTTC.

The gene calls are TRBV9 and TRBJ2-1; D possibly corresponds to TRBD2 (6 bases). V lost 0 bases and J lost 3, with 10 bases in between. CDR1 is SGDLS and CDR2 is YYNGEE in the germline V gene. CDR3 size: 15 residues. The CDR3 nucleotides are TGTGCCAGCAGCGTAGAAGCGGGCCTCTACAATGAGCAGTTCTTC. This translates into CASSVEAGLYNEQFF.

The V call is TRBV28, the J call TRBJ2-3, with a weak D call TRBD2 (5 bases). The CDR3 runs 17 residues. V gave up 4 bases and J gave up 0 bases, with 17 bases separating them. Germline values: CDR1 MDHEN, CDR2 SYDVKM. The CDR3 sequence: CASSSNPGKSSTDTQYF. In nucleotides, the CDR3 is TGTGCCAGCAGTTCCAACCCCGGGAAATCTAGCACAGATACGCAGTATTTT.

The genes are TRBV6-6 and TRBJ2-1; D not certain. Trimming removed 6 bases at V and 0 bases at J, with 12 bases between. In germline, CDR1 is MNHNY, CDR2 SVGAGI (reference sequence). This CDR3 region has 15 residues. As DNA, the CDR3 is TGTGCCAGCAGCATCGGGTTTAGCTCCTACAATGAGCAGTTCTTC. Its translation is CASSIGFSSYNEQFF.

The V gene is TRBV4-1, the J gene TRBJ2-4, with D possibly matching TRBD1 (6 bases). V was shortened by 6 bases and J by 5 bases, with 17 bases between the two germline ends. The CDR3 length is 15 residues. In germline, CDR1 is MGHRA, CDR2 YSYEKL. The CDR3 protein is CASSRLTGDQNIQYF. The CDR3 DNA sequence: TGCGCCAGCAGTCGTTTGACAGGTGACCAAAACATTCAGTACTTC.

The chain joins TRBV11-2 to TRBJ1-2; D is uncertain. Trimming took 7 bases from V and 4 from J, leaving 10 bases between them. Germline CDR1 SGHAT, CDR2 FQNNGV. The CDR3 loop spans 12 amino acids. CDR3 sequence: CASNGDSYGYTF. The CDR3 coding sequence is TGTGCCAGCAACGGGGATTCCTATGGCTACACCTTC.

This rearrangement joins TRBV7-2 to TRBJ1-5; TRBD1 is a possible D gene (5 bases). V was clipped by 3 bases and J by 4 bases, with 10 bases between them. This CDR3 has 14 residues. Germline V CDR1 and CDR2: SGHTA, FQGNSA. The CDR3 loop is CASSFGQTNQPQHF. The CDR3 DNA follows: TGTGCCAGCAGCTTTGGACAAACTAATCAGCCCCAGCATTTT.

V gene TRBV28 combines with J gene TRBJ2-6; D gene uncertain. The germline V and J ends were trimmed by 3 bases and 1 base, with 10 bases remaining between them. Per the germline V gene, CDR1 is MDHEN and CDR2 is SYDVKM. This CDR3 contains 16 residues. CDR3 loop: CASSFLSRSGANVLTF. The DNA for the CDR3 is TGTGCCAGCAGTTTTCTTTCCCGTTCTGGGGCCAACGTCCTGACTTTC.

This clone came up once. The chain employs TRBV19 and TRBJ2-2; 8 nucleotides line up with TRBD1. Germline-derived CDR1 and CDR2 are LNHDA and SQIVND (reference sequence). The CDR3 is 17 residues long. The trim removed 5 bases at V and 7 bases at J, leaving 15 bases unmatched. CDR3 nucleotide sequence: TGTGCCAGTAGTCTCCGCAGGGACAGGCGGATCCTCGGGGAGCTGTTTTTT. Translated, it gives CASSLRRDRRILGELFF.

This clone was seen only once. This chain connects TRBV14 to TRBJ2-4, with D unresolved. Germline V lookup: CDR1 SGHDN, CDR2 FVKESK. Deletions cut 1 base from V and 7 bases from J, with 5 bases between. The CDR3 has 12 residues. The CDR3 region has the DNA TGTGCCAGCAGCCAAGTCGGGAACATTCAGTACTTC. Translated: CASSQVGNIQYF.

This clone has more than one count but fewer than ten. The V gene is TRBV2, the J gene TRBJ1-5, with a tentative D call TRBD1 (6 bases). Germline CDR1 reads SNHLY; CDR2 reads FYNNEI. The CDR3 has 17 amino acids. V lost 3 bases, J lost 7 bases, and 22 bases lay in between. Written as DNA, the CDR3 is TGTGCCAGCAGTGACAGCATACAGGGCGGGTTCGGGCAGCCCCAGCATTTT. Protein: CASSDSIQGGFGQPQHF.